A selection of T cell receptor beta chains follows, all from one sample in a study of Ad26.COV2.S vaccination and SARS-CoV-2 variants. Assay: immunoSEQ multiplex PCR; the TCRdb copy retains only in-frame clones and omits some. Here the sample spans 200,000 to 250,000 clones, 85% to 90% being singletons. This specimen was peripheral blood, taken in a trial of Ad26.COV2.S vaccine versus placebo. The receptors were sampled from a person between 18 and 65 years old who received the Ad26.COV2.S COVID-19 vaccine or a placebo. Each CDR3 is given with its conserved first and last residue. D genes are given only for firm matches. A row's size may be missing; if present it is once, few, many or a size class.

.	TRBJ2-7	.	TRBV28	CASNAPGGGQTYEQYF	TGTGCCAGCAACGCGCCTGGAGGGGGCCAGACCTACGAGCAGTACTTC
.	TRBJ1-6	TRBD1	TRBV4-2	CASSQRSGTDTNSPLHF	TGTGCCAGCAGCCAACGTTCCGGGACAGACACTAATTCACCCCTCCACTTT
.	TRBJ1-2	.	TRBV4-3	CASSQGIRNSNYGYTF	TGCGCCAGCAGCCAAGGAATCCGGAACTCTAACTATGGCTACACCTTC
.	TRBJ1-2	.	TRBV28	CASSFSGYGYTF	TGTGCCAGCAGTTTCTCTGGTTATGGCTACACCTTC
once	TRBJ2-7	.	TRBV5-1	CASSLGMGANHEQYF	TGCGCCAGCAGCTTAGGGATGGGCGCTAACCACGAGCAGTACTTC
.	TRBJ1-3	.	TRBV29-1	CSVKLLPSGNTIYF	TGCAGCGTTAAACTCTTACCCTCTGGAAACACCATATATTTT
.	TRBJ2-3	.	TRBV7-3	CASSHGTRTDTQYF	TGTGCCAGCAGCCACGGGACTCGCACAGATACGCAGTATTTT
.	TRBJ2-3	TRBD2	TRBV5-6	CASSGLRGGPSGDTQYF	TGTGCCAGCAGCGGGCTGAGGGGAGGGCCTTCGGGTGATACGCAGTATTTT
once	TRBJ2-1	TRBD1	TRBV6-5	CASSPLWDRANEQFF	TGTGCCAGCAGCCCCCTCTGGGACAGGGCTAATGAGCAGTTCTTC
.	TRBJ2-7	TRBD2	TRBV4-3	CASSQDTSGPPYEQYF	TGCGCCAGCAGCCAAGACACTAGCGGGCCACCCTACGAGCAGTACTTC
.	TRBJ1-1	.	TRBV6-2/TRBV6-3	CASSLGTEAFF	TGTGCCAGCAGTCTGGGGACTGAAGCTTTCTTT
.	TRBJ2-2	.	TRBV13	CASTITPSAGELFF	TGTGCCAGCACGATCACTCCCTCGGCCGGGGAGCTGTTTTTT
.	TRBJ2-2	.	TRBV24-1	CATSPAFGGANTGELFF	TGTGCCACCAGCCCGGCTTTCGGCGGGGCCAACACCGGGGAGCTGTTTTTT
.	TRBJ1-2	.	TRBV6-5	CASRGGIGYGYTF	TGTGCCAGCAGGGGAGGGATTGGGTATGGCTACACCTTC
.	TRBJ2-1	TRBD2	TRBV29-1	CSVRLAGGYEQFF	TGCAGCGTTCGACTAGCGGGAGGCTACGAGCAGTTCTTC
once	TRBJ2-1	.	TRBV24-1	CATSDSSRSIGDNEQFF	TGTGCCACCAGTGATTCCTCTAGGTCGATTGGCGACAATGAGCAGTTCTTC
.	TRBJ2-1	TRBD2	TRBV7-2	CASSLFSGGAYNEQFF	TGTGCCAGCAGCCTTTTTAGCGGGGGGGCATACAATGAGCAGTTCTTC
.	TRBJ2-7	TRBD2	TRBV11-2	CASSLGSGRAESYEQYF	TGTGCCAGCAGCTTAGGTAGCGGGAGGGCAGAATCCTACGAGCAGTACTTC
.	TRBJ2-7	.	TRBV18	CASSGSYEQYF	TGTGCCAGCTCAGGGTCTTACGAGCAGTACTTC
once	TRBJ1-5	TRBD1	TRBV30	CAWSNPWTGGNQPQHF	TGTGCCTGGAGTAACCCTTGGACAGGGGGCAATCAGCCCCAGCATTTT
.	TRBJ2-1	TRBD2	TRBV18	CASSPGSGVGNEQFF	TGTGCCAGCTCCCCTGGGAGCGGGGTAGGAAATGAGCAGTTCTTC
few	TRBJ1-4	.	TRBV3-1/TRBV3-2	CASSFLGANEKLFF	TGTGCCAGCAGCTTCCTCGGGGCTAATGAAAAACTGTTTTTT
.	TRBJ2-7	TRBD2	TRBV15	CATSRDPALAGVAYEQYF	TGTGCCACCAGCAGAGATCCAGCACTAGCGGGAGTGGCCTACGAGCAGTACTTC
.	TRBJ2-2	.	TRBV9	CASSVAFTGELFF	TGTGCCAGCAGCGTAGCGTTCACCGGGGAGCTGTTTTTT
.	TRBJ1-5	.	TRBV28	CASKWSLGGSNQPQHF	TGTGCCAGCAAGTGGTCGTTGGGCGGAAGCAATCAGCCCCAGCATTTT
.	TRBJ2-5	TRBD2	TRBV20-1	CSASRGTSGWEETQYF	TGCAGTGCTAGTCGAGGGACTAGCGGGTGGGAAGAGACCCAGTACTTC
.	TRBJ2-2	.	TRBV10-3	CATNKAGELFF	TGTGCCACTAATAAGGCCGGGGAGCTGTTTTTT
.	TRBJ2-3	.	TRBV7-9	CASSLLGPRSTDTQYF	TGTGCCAGCAGCCTCTTGGGGCCCCGTAGCACAGATACGCAGTATTTT
.	TRBJ1-5	TRBD1	TRBV28	CASSLDRGNQPQHF	TGTGCCAGCAGTCTCGACAGGGGGAATCAGCCCCAGCATTTT
.	TRBJ1-3	.	TRBV12-3/TRBV12-4	CASAGNGNTIYF	TGTGCCAGCGCAGGGAACGGAAACACCATATATTTT
.	TRBJ2-5	.	TRBV6-5	CASRLDGIQETQYF	TGTGCCAGCAGGCTAGACGGAATCCAAGAGACCCAGTACTTC
.	TRBJ2-5	.	TRBV18	CASSPGIQETQYF	TGTGCCAGCTCACCAGGGATCCAAGAGACCCAGTACTTC
.	TRBJ2-1	.	TRBV5-4	CASTFPRDTAYNEQFF	TGTGCCAGTACGTTCCCCCGGGACACAGCCTACAATGAGCAGTTCTTC
.	TRBJ1-5	.	TRBV29-1	CSVLGVGVGSNQPQHF	TGCAGCGTCCTAGGGGTTGGGGTTGGGAGCAATCAGCCCCAGCATTTT
many	TRBJ1-1	TRBD1	TRBV6-4	CASRETGKNTEAFF	TGTGCCAGCAGAGAGACAGGGAAGAACACTGAAGCTTTCTTT
.	TRBJ2-5	TRBD2	TRBV9	CASSPPGTSGGETQYF	TGTGCCAGCAGCCCCCCAGGGACTAGCGGGGGGGAGACCCAGTACTTC
.	TRBJ1-2	.	TRBV5-6	CASSLEEGGPQASPYGYTF	TGTGCCAGCAGCTTGGAGGAAGGGGGACCGCAAGCCTCTCCCTATGGCTACACCTTC
.	TRBJ2-5	.	TRBV7-2	CASSPLGTQYF	TGTGCCAGCAGCCCACTGGGGACCCAGTACTTC
.	TRBJ1-3	.	TRBV10-3	CATGTNSGNTIYF	TGTGCCACTGGGACGAACTCTGGAAACACCATATATTTT
once	TRBJ2-7	.	TRBV7-2	CASSPSDSYEQYF	TGTGCCAGCAGCCCTTCGGACTCCTACGAGCAGTACTTC
.	TRBJ2-5	TRBD1	TRBV5-5	CASSSGGLETQYF	TGTGCCAGCAGCTCAGGGGGCTTGGAGACCCAGTACTTC
.	TRBJ1-4	.	TRBV7-9	CASRRTAEKLFF	TGTGCCAGCAGAAGGACAGCTGAAAAACTGTTTTTT
.	TRBJ2-5	TRBD2	TRBV5-1	CASSLIGGSQETQYF	TGCGCCAGCAGCTTGATCGGGGGGTCTCAAGAGACCCAGTACTTC
.	TRBJ2-5	TRBD2	TRBV28	CASSFRASGSETQYF	TGTGCCAGCAGTTTTAGGGCTAGCGGGAGTGAGACCCAGTACTTC
.	TRBJ2-7	.	TRBV11-3	CASSLGGGSSYEQYF	TGTGCCAGCAGCCTTGGAGGGGGCTCGTCCTACGAGCAGTACTTC
.	TRBJ2-6	.	TRBV19	CASSKMSGANVLTF	TGTGCCAGTAGTAAAATGTCTGGGGCCAACGTCCTGACTTTC
.	TRBJ2-1	.	TRBV10-3	CAISGGGPKNEQFF	TGTGCCATCAGTGGGGGGGGGCCCAAAAATGAGCAGTTCTTC
.	TRBJ2-2	.	TRBV5-1	CASSGRNTGELFF	TGCGCCAGCAGTGGTCGAAACACCGGGGAGCTGTTTTTT
.	TRBJ1-2	.	TRBV7-2	CASSPWGFNGYTF	TGTGCCAGCAGTCCCTGGGGGTTTAATGGCTACACCTTC
once	TRBJ2-7	.	TRBV20-1	CSARTRYEQYF	TGCAGTGCTCGAACCCGCTACGAGCAGTACTTC